The 26 T cell receptor beta chains listed next were all sequenced from one sample in a study of chemoradiotherapy in HPV16-positive cancers. The data were produced by immunoSEQ multiplex PCR, yet TCRdb's version contains in-frame clones alone and is incomplete. The repertoire holds 9,500 to 15,000 clones, with approximately 87% as singletons. Sample: blood, taken from a patient who underwent chemoradiotherapy. The receptors originated from a human donor with HPV-associated anogenital cancer.

The V gene is TRBV13, the J gene TRBJ1-1; maybe TRBD1 (6 bases). V lost 1 base and J lost 8, with 14 bases in between. The germline gives CDR1 PRHDT, CDR2 FYEKMQ (reference sequence). CDR3 length: 14 amino acids. The CDR3 bases are TGTGCCAGCAGCTTAGAGTCTTTGGGGGCAGAAGCTTTCTTT. Translation: CASSLESLGAEAFF.

This chain joins TRBV4-1 and TRBJ2-7; the D gene is possibly TRBD1 (5 bases). V was trimmed by 5 bases and J by 2 bases, leaving 16 bases between them. Per germline, CDR1 MGHRA and CDR2 YSYEKL. The length of the CDR3 is 15 residues. This CDR3 reads CASSSMGPSAYEQYF. CDR3 DNA: TGCGCCAGCAGCTCAATGGGGCCCAGCGCCTACGAGCAGTACTTC.

The chain has TRBV5-4 and TRBJ1-4; D may be TRBD1 (5 bases). Germline assignment: CDR1 SGHNT and CDR2 YYREEE (reference sequence). The CDR3 is 14 amino acids. V shed 4 bases and J shed 4 bases, with 11 bases lying between them. CDR3 bases: TGTGCCAGCAGCCACGGGGGAGATAATGAAAAACTGTTTTTT. Encoded protein: CASSHGGDNEKLFF.

This chain connects TRBV7-9 to TRBJ1-3; D is unclear. V shed 1 base and J shed 4 bases, with 5 bases lying between them. There are 13 residues in the CDR3. Germline lookup yields CDR1 SEHNR and CDR2 FQNEAQ (reference sequence). In DNA form, the CDR3 reads TGTGCCAGCAGCTTAGAAGCGGGAAACACCATATATTTT. Translation gives CASSLEAGNTIYF. The whole variable domain, remainder taken from reference TRBV7-9 and TRBJ1-3, is DTGVSQNPRHKITKRGQNVTFRCDPISEHNRLYWYRQTLGQGPEFLTYFQNEAQLEKSRLLSDRFSAERPKGSFSTLEIQRTEQGDSAMYLCASSLEAGNTIYFGEGSWLTVV.

In this sample, this clone turned up a few times. This chain links TRBV5-1 with TRBJ2-7; the D gene could be TRBD1 or TRBD2 (7 bases each). The germline V gene encodes CDR1 SGHRS and CDR2 YFSETQ. V gave up 5 bases and J gave up 2 bases, with 14 bases separating them. The CDR3 extends over 14 amino acids. The CDR3 DNA reads as TGCGCCAGCAGATCGACAGGGAGGGCCTACGAGCAGTACTTC. It codes for CASRSTGRAYEQYF.

This clone was detected once. The V call is TRBV7-9, the J call TRBJ2-3; D is possibly TRBD1 or TRBD2 (6 bases each). In germline, CDR1 is SEHNR, CDR2 FQNEAQ (reference sequence). This CDR3 contains 15 residues. V was clipped by 5 bases and J by 6 bases, with 18 bases between them. The CDR3 DNA follows: TGTGCCAGCAGCCCATCGGGGGCCTTGGCGGATACGCAGTATTTT. It translates to CASSPSGALADTQYF.

This clone was recorded only once. The chain joins TRBV5-1 to TRBJ1-1; tentatively, D is TRBD1 (5 bases). Germline values: CDR1 SGHRS, CDR2 YFSETQ. The CDR3 has 13 residues. Trimming took 3 bases from V and 1 from J, leaving 7 bases between them. CDR3 DNA sequence: TGCGCCAGCAGCTGGACACGGAACACTGAAGCTTTCTTT. Protein product: CASSWTRNTEAFF. The variable domain in full, completed from reference TRBV5-1 and TRBJ1-1, reads KAGVTQTPRYLIKTRGQQVTLSCSPISGHRSVSWYQQTPGQGLQFLFEYFSETQRNKGNFPGRFSGRQFSNSRSEMNVSTLELGDSALYLCASSWTRNTEAFFGQGTRLTVV.

The chain couples TRBV7-2 to TRBJ2-7; D is perhaps TRBD1 (5 bases). CDR3 size: 12 residues. V shed 5 bases and J shed 13 bases, with 18 bases lying between them. Germline V gene sequence: CDR1 SGHTA, CDR2 FQGNSA. CDR3 DNA sequence: TGTGCCAGCAGCACAGGACCCCCCGATGTATACTTC. Translated, it gives CASSTGPPDVYF.

The chain has TRBV5-1 and TRBJ1-6, with D unclear. The CDR3 extends over 14 amino acids. CDR1 is SGHRS, CDR2 YFSETQ, per germline. V was pared by 4 bases and J by 7 bases, with 12 bases between. The CDR3 spells CASSLWTDNSPLHF. CDR3 nucleotides: TGCGCCAGCAGCCTATGGACCGACAATTCACCCCTCCACTTT.

The chain employs TRBV6-5 and TRBJ2-7; D remains ambiguous. The germline V gene has CDR1 MNHEY and CDR2 SVGAGI. Trimming pared 6 bases from V and 2 bases from J, leaving 14 bases between. The CDR3 totals 14 residues. The CDR3: CASRARGPTYEQYF. Written as DNA, the CDR3 is TGTGCCAGCAGGGCTAGAGGCCCGACCTACGAGCAGTACTTC.

The rearrangement links TRBV30 to TRBJ2-1, with 7 bases matching TRBD1. This CDR3 is built from 15 residues. Germline CDR1 and CDR2: GTSNPN and SVGIG (reference sequence). With V trimmed by 1 base and J by 0 bases, 3 bases remained unmatched. In DNA, the CDR3 is TGTGCCTGGAGTGGGGGGACAGCCTCCTACAATGAGCAGTTCTTC. The encoded protein is CAWSGGTASYNEQFF.

The V gene is TRBV5-1, the J gene TRBJ1-1; D ambiguous. V gave up 4 bases and J gave up 1 base, with 11 bases separating them. The CDR3 consists of 14 residues. Germline loops: CDR1 SGHRS, CDR2 YFSETQ. CDR3 sequence reads: CASSLRGWNTEAFF. The CDR3, as DNA: TGCGCCAGCAGCCTCCGAGGGTGGAACACTGAAGCTTTCTTT.

The chain has TRBV2 and TRBJ1-5; TRBD1 is a possible D gene (5 bases). The CDR3 is 14 residues long. V lost 8 bases to trimming and J lost 6 bases, with 17 bases between them. CDR1 and CDR2 from the germline V gene are SNHLY and FYNNEI. CDR3: CASRSDSHRQPQHF. The CDR3 DNA reads TGTGCCAGCCGTTCAGACAGCCACCGTCAGCCCCAGCATTTT.

The chain recombines TRBV6-5 with TRBJ1-2, with D hard to call. Trimming took 3 bases from V and 8 from J, leaving 13 bases between them. CDR3 length equals 13 residues. Germline V lookup: CDR1 MNHEY, CDR2 SVGAGI. The CDR3 DNA is TGTGCCAGCAGTTATTTCTTGGGTGAGGGCTACACCTTC. Protein: CASSYFLGEGYTF.

As regards this clone: The sample contains more than one DNA sequence encoding this CDR3. The V and J genes are TRBV5-4 and TRBJ1-2; 11 bases line up with TRBD1. Trimming removed 4 bases from V and 5 bases from J; junction bases left unmatched: 4. The germline CDR1 and CDR2 sequences are SGHNT and YYREEE (reference sequence). There are 14 residues in the CDR3. Here the CDR3 reads CASSLGQGEYGYTF. CDR3 sequence (DNA): TGTGCCAGCAGCCTGGGACAGGGGGAATATGGCTACACCTTC.

The chain couples TRBV30 to TRBJ2-4; D possibly corresponds to TRBD2 (6 bases). The CDR3 spans 16 residues. CDR1 GTSNPN and CDR2 SVGIG come from the germline V gene (reference sequence). Deletions cut 2 bases from V and 0 bases from J, with 14 bases between. CDR3 nucleotide sequence: TGTGCCTGGAGTCGTGCCGGGAGTTTAGCCAAAAACATTCAGTACTTC. Translating gives CAWSRAGSLAKNIQYF.

The chain is built from TRBV19 and TRBJ1-1; no reliable D call. V was cut by 2 bases and J by 6 bases, with 16 bases left in between. The CDR3 consists of 15 residues. Germline loops: CDR1 LNHDA, CDR2 SQIVND (reference sequence). The CDR3 DNA reads as TGTGCCAGTAGTATATTGTTGGTAGGGAATGCTGAAGCTTTCTTT. Residues: CASSILLVGNAEAFF.

V usage is TRBV19 and J usage is TRBJ2-7; D may be TRBD2 (5 bases). CDR1 LNHDA and CDR2 SQIVND come from the germline V gene (reference sequence). V lost 3 bases to trimming and J lost 3 bases, with 12 bases between them. CDR3 length equals 14 residues. CDR3 nucleotide sequence: TGTGCCAGTAGTATGCAGGCTAGCCGCTACGAGCAGTACTTC. It encodes CASSMQASRYEQYF.

The rearrangement uses TRBV30 and TRBJ1-1, with D possibly being TRBD1 (5 bases). The CDR3 is made up of 13 amino acids. V lost 0 bases to trimming and J lost 0 bases, with 5 bases between them. Germline V lookup: CDR1 GTSNPN, CDR2 SVGIG (reference sequence). CDR3 nucleotide sequence: TGTGCCTGGAGTGTGGGGCTGAACACTGAAGCTTTCTTT. As protein: CAWSVGLNTEAFF.

Here the CDR3 DNA reads TGTGCCAGCCGGGGACTAGCCACAGATACGCAGTATTTT. This translates into CASRGLATDTQYF. The J gene is TRBJ2-3, the V gene TRBV11-3, with TRBD2 identical over 9 bases. This CDR3 comprises 13 residues. Trimming cost V 8 bases and J 2 bases; bases outside gene matches: 2. Germline-derived CDR1 and CDR2 are SGHNT and YENEEA.

This chain links TRBV4-1 with TRBJ1-4; D might be TRBD1 (5 bases). This CDR3 comprises 15 residues. Germline assignment: CDR1 MGHRA and CDR2 YSYEKL. The germline V and J ends were trimmed by 3 bases and 5 bases, with 13 bases remaining between them. The CDR3 here is CASSHNGADNEKLFF. The CDR3 coding sequence is TGCGCCAGCAGCCATAACGGGGCCGACAATGAAAAACTGTTTTTT.

The rearrangement joins TRBV7-3 to TRBJ2-1; 10 bases are shared with TRBD2. V dropped 2 bases and J dropped 7; count of bases not matched to a gene: 5. CDR1 and CDR2 (germline): SGHTA, FQGTGA. The CDR3 spans 15 residues. CDR3 coding DNA: TGTGCCAGCAGCTTAGGTTCTAGCGGGGGAAATGAGCAGTTCTTC. Translation gives CASSLGSSGGNEQFF.

This rearrangement joins TRBV7-9 to TRBJ1-2; unclear D gene. Germline-derived CDR1 and CDR2 are SEHNR and FQNEAQ (reference sequence). The V end lost 5 bases, the J end lost 0 bases, and 13 bases lay between the germline ends. The CDR3 totals 15 residues. Here the CDR3 reads CASSRKAEPNYGYTF. CDR3 nucleotides: TGTGCCAGCAGCCGCAAGGCAGAACCTAACTATGGCTACACCTTC.

The chain has TRBV11-2 and TRBJ2-1, with 9 bases fitting TRBD2. Germline trimming cut 1 base from V and 1 base from J; bases unmatched to any gene: 2. The germline CDR1 and CDR2 sequences are SGHAT and FQNNGV. This CDR3 has 16 residues. This chain's CDR3 is CASSLVAGGSYNEQFF. The CDR3 DNA is TGTGCCAGCAGCTTAGTTGCGGGGGGGTCCTACAATGAGCAGTTCTTC. The full variable domain, its missing parts supplied by reference TRBV11-2 and TRBJ2-1, is EAGVAQSPRYKIIEKRQSVAFWCNPISGHATLYWYQQILGQGPKLLIQFQNNGVVDDSQLPKDRFSAERLKGVDSTLKIQPAKLEDSAVYLCASSLVAGGSYNEQFFGPGTRLTVL.

This chain links TRBV18 with TRBJ1-5, with D unclear. Trimming took off 2 bases at V and 0 bases at J, with 14 bases between the two ends. Germline V gene lookup returns CDR1 KGHSH and CDR2 LQKENI. The CDR3 extends over 17 amino acids. CDR3 in DNA: TGTGCCAGCTCACCAGGAGGTAACGGGAATAGCAATCAGCCCCAGCATTTT. The encoded protein is CASSPGGNGNSNQPQHF.

This chain uses TRBV19 with TRBJ1-5; D possibly corresponds to TRBD1 (6 bases). The CDR3 contains 15 residues. Germline V gives CDR1 LNHDA, CDR2 SQIVND (reference sequence). V was pared by 4 bases and J by 0 bases, with 10 bases between. The CDR3 DNA reads as TGTGCCAGTAGTAGCAAGGGGGTTAGCAATCAGCCCCAGCATTTT. This codes for CASSSKGVSNQPQHF.